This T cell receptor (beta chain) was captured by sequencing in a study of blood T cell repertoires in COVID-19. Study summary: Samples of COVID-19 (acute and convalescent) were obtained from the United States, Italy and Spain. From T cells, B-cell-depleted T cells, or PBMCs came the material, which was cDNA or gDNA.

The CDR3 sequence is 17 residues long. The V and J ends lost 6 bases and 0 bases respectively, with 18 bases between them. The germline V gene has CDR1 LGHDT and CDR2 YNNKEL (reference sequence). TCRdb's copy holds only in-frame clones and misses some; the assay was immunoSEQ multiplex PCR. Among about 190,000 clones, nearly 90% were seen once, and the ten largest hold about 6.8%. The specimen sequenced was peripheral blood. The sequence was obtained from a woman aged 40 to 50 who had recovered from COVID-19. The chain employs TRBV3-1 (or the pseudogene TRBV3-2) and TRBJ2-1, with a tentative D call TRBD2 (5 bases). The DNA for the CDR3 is TGTGCCAGCAGTCCCTTTTATCTCGGGATCTCCTACAATGAGCAGTTCTTC. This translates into CASSPFYLGISYNEQFF.